This T cell receptor (beta chain) is from a study of blood T cell repertoires in COVID-19. With 6 bases removed from V and 8 bases from J, the gap between germline ends came to 16 bases. The CDR3 has 13 amino acids. Germline assignment: CDR1 MNHEY and CDR2 SVGAGI. Data came from immunoSEQ multiplex PCR; TCRdb stores just in-frame clones and leaves some out. The sample lists over 85,000 clones, about 85% seen once, with more than 30% in the top ten. This receptor was taken from an elderly man with acute or convalescent COVID-19. The sample consisted of peripheral blood. The chain joins TRBV6-5 to TRBJ1-1; no clear D. The CDR3 DNA follows: TGTGCCAGCAGGGAGGTCGGGGAGAGAGAAGCTTTCTTT. Translating it yields CASREVGEREAFF.